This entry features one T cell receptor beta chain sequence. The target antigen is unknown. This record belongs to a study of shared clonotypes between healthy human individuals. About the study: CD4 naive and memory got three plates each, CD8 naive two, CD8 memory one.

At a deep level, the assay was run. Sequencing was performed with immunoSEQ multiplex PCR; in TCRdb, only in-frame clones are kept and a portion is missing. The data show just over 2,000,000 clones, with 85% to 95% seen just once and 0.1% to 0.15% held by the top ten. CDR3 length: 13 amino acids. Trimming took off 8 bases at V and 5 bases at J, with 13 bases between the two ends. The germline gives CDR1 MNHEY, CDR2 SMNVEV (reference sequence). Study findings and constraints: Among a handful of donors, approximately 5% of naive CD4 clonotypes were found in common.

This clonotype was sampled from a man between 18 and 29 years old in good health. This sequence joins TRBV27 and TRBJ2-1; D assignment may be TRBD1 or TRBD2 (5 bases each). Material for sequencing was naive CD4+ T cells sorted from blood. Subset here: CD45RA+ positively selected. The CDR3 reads CASGGRGNNEQFF. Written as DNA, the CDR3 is TGTGCCAGCGGGGGACGGGGAAACAATGAGCAGTTCTTC.